This T cell receptor (beta chain) was recovered during a study of cytomegalovirus exposure and HLA in healthy donors. Note on this clone: Its antigen is unidentified.

With 60 Vbeta and 13 Jbeta primers, the PCR was carried out. Assay: immunoSEQ multiplex PCR; the TCRdb copy retains only in-frame clones and omits some. In total, the table holds approximately 37,000 clones. General observations from the study: There were reportedly fewer N-insertions in an Asian-associated ancestry cluster than the approximately 670-donor mean, in a later analysis. TCR beta chain V- and J-gene trimming was linked, in a later analysis, to a missense variant in DCLRE1C. Only CMV serostatus was available as immune exposure information.

J gave up 8 bases and V 5 bases, and 10 bases lay outside the gene matches. Germline lookup yields CDR1 SGHNT and CDR2 YYREEE (reference sequence). This CDR3 spans 15 amino acids. This chain uses TRBV5-4 with TRBJ1-6, with 7 bases that match TRBD1. The receptor's source is a human donor in good health. The sample consisted of PBMCs. This CDR3 reads CASSQNRGRYSPLHF. CDR3 nucleotide sequence: TGTGCCAGCAGTCAAAACAGGGGAAGATATTCACCCCTCCACTTT.